The entry below describes one TCR beta chain. The data belong to a study of blood T cell repertoires in COVID-19. The germline gives CDR1 MRHNA, CDR2 SNTAGT. The CDR3 sequence is 17 residues long. The V and J ends lost 5 bases and 0 bases, in that order; junction bases with no gene match: 4. The repertoire was sequenced with immunoSEQ multiplex PCR; TCRdb's copy has only in-frame clones and lacks some. The table lists approximately 180,000 clones, more than 65% of them singletons. Clinical history reported by participants formed the basis on which cohorts were assigned. The TCR sequence derives from a woman between 50 and 59 years old with acute COVID-19. The material sequenced was PBMCs or T cells enriched from blood (not recorded which). V and J are TRBV6-4 and TRBJ2-3; 14 nucleotides match TRBD2. CDR3 coding DNA: TGTGCCAGCAGTCGGACTAGCGGGGGGATTAGCACAGATACGCAGTATTTT. Encoded protein: CASSRTSGGISTDTQYF.